This T cell receptor (beta chain) was found in a study of T cells after yellow fever vaccination. Trimming removed 6 bases at V and 4 bases at J, with 12 bases between. The CDR3 runs to 14 residues. This clonotype showed up many times. Its antigen is still unknown. Each CDR3 protein is one row after TCRdb ran MiXCR on the 5' RACE reads. The table records a few hundred thousand distinct CDR3 sequences, about 3% of them present only once. Overall study findings and caveats: Most clones from primary vaccination resurfaced after the booster (around 95% CD4, 88% CD8).

This receptor was taken from a man younger than 30 who received the YFV17D yellow fever vaccine. This specimen was CD4+ T cells sorted from PBMCs, taken 10 days after the yellow fever booster vaccination. The chain joins TRBV12-3 or TRBV12-4 to TRBJ1-4; D unclear. Here the CDR3 DNA reads TGTGCCAGCAGGTGGCGTCAGTTTAATGAAAAACTGTTTTTT. Protein: CASRWRQFNEKLFF.